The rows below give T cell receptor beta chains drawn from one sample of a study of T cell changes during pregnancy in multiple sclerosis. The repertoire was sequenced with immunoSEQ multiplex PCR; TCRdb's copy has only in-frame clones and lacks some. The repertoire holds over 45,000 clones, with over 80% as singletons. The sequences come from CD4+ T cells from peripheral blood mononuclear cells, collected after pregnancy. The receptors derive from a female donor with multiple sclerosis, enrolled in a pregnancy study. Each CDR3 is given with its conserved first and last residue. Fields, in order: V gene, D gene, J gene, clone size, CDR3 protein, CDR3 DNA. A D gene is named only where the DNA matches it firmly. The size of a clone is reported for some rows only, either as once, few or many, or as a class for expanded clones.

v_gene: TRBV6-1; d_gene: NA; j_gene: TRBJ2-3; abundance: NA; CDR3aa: CASKEQVWRDTQYF; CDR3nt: TGTGCCAGCAAGGAACAGGTCTGGCGAGATACGCAGTATTTT
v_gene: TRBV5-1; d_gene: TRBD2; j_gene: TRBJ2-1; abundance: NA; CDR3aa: CASSHTSGANNEQFF; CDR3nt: TGCGCCAGCAGCCACACTAGCGGGGCCAACAATGAGCAGTTCTTC
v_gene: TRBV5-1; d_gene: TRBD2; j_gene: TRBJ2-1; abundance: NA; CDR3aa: CASSGTSGNNEQFF; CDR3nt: TGCGCCAGCAGCGGGACTAGCGGGAACAATGAGCAGTTCTTC
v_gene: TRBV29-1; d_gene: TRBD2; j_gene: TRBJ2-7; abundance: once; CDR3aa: CSVVLAGFYEQYF; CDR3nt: TGCAGCGTTGTACTAGCGGGATTCTACGAGCAGTACTTC
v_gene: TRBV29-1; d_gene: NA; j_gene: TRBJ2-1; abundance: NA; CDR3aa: CSVRGYNEQFF; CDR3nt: TGCAGCGTTCGAGGGTACAATGAGCAGTTCTTC
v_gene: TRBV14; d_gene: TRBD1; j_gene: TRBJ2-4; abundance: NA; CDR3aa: CASSPRGDRGRGNIQYF; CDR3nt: TGTGCCAGCAGCCCCCGTGGGGACAGGGGGCGCGGAAACATTCAGTACTTC
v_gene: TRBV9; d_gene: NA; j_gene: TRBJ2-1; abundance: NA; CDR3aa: CASSVGAPTYNEQFF; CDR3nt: TGTGCCAGCAGCGTAGGCGCACCGACTTACAATGAGCAGTTCTTC
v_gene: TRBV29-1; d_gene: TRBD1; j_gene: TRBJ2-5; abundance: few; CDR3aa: CSVGDRGVETQYF; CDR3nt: TGCAGCGTTGGCGACAGGGGAGTGGAGACCCAGTACTTC
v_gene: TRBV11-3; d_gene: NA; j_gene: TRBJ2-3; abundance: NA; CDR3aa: CASTRTASDTQYF; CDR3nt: TGTGCCAGTACAAGGACAGCTTCAGATACGCAGTATTTT
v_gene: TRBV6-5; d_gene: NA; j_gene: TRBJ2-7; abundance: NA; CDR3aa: CASKWQGGSYEQYF; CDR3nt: TGTGCCAGCAAATGGCAGGGGGGAAGCTACGAGCAGTACTTC